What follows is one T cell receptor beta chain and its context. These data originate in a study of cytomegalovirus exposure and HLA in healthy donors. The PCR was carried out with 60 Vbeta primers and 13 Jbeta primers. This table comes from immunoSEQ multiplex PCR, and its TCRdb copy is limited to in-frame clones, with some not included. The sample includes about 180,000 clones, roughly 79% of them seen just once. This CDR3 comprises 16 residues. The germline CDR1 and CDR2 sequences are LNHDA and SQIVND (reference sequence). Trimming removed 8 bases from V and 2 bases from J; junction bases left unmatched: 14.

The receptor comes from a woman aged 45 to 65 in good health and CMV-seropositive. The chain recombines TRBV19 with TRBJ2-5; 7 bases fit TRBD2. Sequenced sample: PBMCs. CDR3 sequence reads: CASGIRKAGLQETQYF. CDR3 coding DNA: TGTGCCAGTGGGATCCGGAAAGCGGGATTACAAGAGACCCAGTACTTC. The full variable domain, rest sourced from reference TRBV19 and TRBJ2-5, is DGGITQSPKYLFRKEGQNVTLSCEQNLNHDAMYWYRQDPGQGLRLIYYSQIVNDFQKGDIAEGYSVSREKKESFPLTVTSAQKNPTAFYLCASGIRKAGLQETQYFGPGTRLLVL.